The rows below give T cell receptor beta chains drawn from one sample of a study of T cell repertoires in aging, cancer and after chemotherapy. Using its own MiXCR run on the multiplex PCR reads, TCRdb lists one record per CDR3 protein. Of some 2,500 distinct CDR3 sequences in the sample, 30% to 35% were seen once. Sequencing was performed on blood. The source is a human donor with a solid tumor. Each CDR3 is given with its conserved first and last residue. D genes are given only for firm matches. Clone size appears in some rows only: once, few, many, or a class for an expanded clone.

CDR3aa,CDR3nt,j_gene,d_gene,v_gene,abundance
CSVAIQENTEAFF,TGCAGCGTCGCGATCCAGGAGAACACTGAAGCTTTCTTT,TRBJ1-1,NA,TRBV29-1,medium-sized
CASSEQGAGTEAFF,TGTGCCAGCAGTGAACAGGGGGCGGGCACTGAAGCTTTCTTT,TRBJ1-1,TRBD1,TRBV25-1,NA
CASSLARGELFF,TGTGCCAGCAGCTTAGCGCGAGGGGAGCTGTTTTTT,TRBJ2-2,NA,TRBV7-2,NA
CARSMSRARTDTQYF,TGTGCCAGAAGTATGTCGAGGGCCCGGACAGATACGCAGTATTTT,TRBJ2-3,NA,TRBV6-1,NA
CASSLSTDTQYF,TGTGCCAGCAGTTTAAGCACAGATACGCAGTATTTT,TRBJ2-3,NA,TRBV12-3/TRBV12-4,NA
CAISDREPNEQFF,TGTGCCATCAGTGATAGGGAGCCGAATGAGCAGTTCTTC,TRBJ2-1,NA,TRBV10-3,few
CASSLQDLALNTEAFF,TGTGCCAGCAGTTTACAGGACCTGGCCCTGAACACTGAAGCTTTCTTT,TRBJ1-1,NA,TRBV12-3/TRBV12-4,NA
CSATVDRGDSPLHF,TGCAGTGCTACGGTGGATAGAGGGGATTCACCCCTCCACTTT,TRBJ1-6,NA,TRBV20-1,NA
CAWSSQGAREKLFF,TGTGCCTGGAGTTCCCAGGGGGCGCGGGAAAAACTGTTTTTT,TRBJ1-4,TRBD1,TRBV30,medium-sized
CASSYRPGPTYEQYF,TGTGCCAGCAGCTACCGGCCAGGGCCCACCTACGAGCAGTACTTC,TRBJ2-7,NA,TRBV5-4,medium-sized
CASSTTGVRRTGELFF,TGTGCCAGCAGCACTACAGGGGTGCGCAGGACCGGGGAGCTGTTTTTT,TRBJ2-2,TRBD1,TRBV6-2/TRBV6-3,few
CSAIDFRAGNEQFF,TGCAGTGCTATCGACTTCCGCGCGGGGAATGAGCAGTTCTTC,TRBJ2-1,NA,TRBV20-1,few
CSVEWLGRDEKLFF,TGCAGCGTTGAATGGTTGGGGCGAGATGAAAAACTGTTTTTT,TRBJ1-4,NA,TRBV29-1,medium-sized
CAWSARGAGRYNEQFF,TGTGCCTGGAGTGCCCGGGGGGCGGGGCGATACAATGAGCAGTTCTTC,TRBJ2-1,NA,TRBV30,medium-sized
CATWDQADTQYF,TGTGCCACCTGGGACCAGGCAGATACGCAGTATTTT,TRBJ2-3,NA,TRBV19,NA
CASSSTEAGKVGEQYF,TGTGCCAGCAGTAGCACCGAGGCGGGGAAGGTCGGCGAGCAGTACTTC,TRBJ2-7,NA,TRBV27,few
CASSFLVGTDTQYF,TGTGCCAGCAGTTTCCTAGTGGGCACAGATACGCAGTATTTT,TRBJ2-3,NA,TRBV12-3/TRBV12-4,NA
CASSLGMQETQYF,TGTGCCAGCAGCTTGGGAATGCAAGAGACCCAGTACTTC,TRBJ2-5,NA,TRBV7-6,few
CASSRGTHNYGYTF,TGTGCCAGCAGTCGGGGTACCCATAACTATGGCTACACCTTC,TRBJ1-2,NA,TRBV27,NA
CASRPDGPPGANVLTF,TGTGCCAGCAGACCCGACGGCCCCCCTGGGGCCAACGTCCTGACTTTC,TRBJ2-6,NA,TRBV28,few
CASSLGPYNEQFF,TGTGCCAGCAGCTTAGGCCCTTACAATGAGCAGTTCTTC,TRBJ2-1,NA,TRBV7-6,few
CSARDGGSHNYGYTF,TGCAGTGCTAGAGATGGAGGCAGCCACAACTATGGCTACACCTTC,TRBJ1-2,NA,TRBV20-1,few
CSARGGGDSYEQYF,TGCAGTGCTAGGGGAGGGGGCGACTCCTACGAGCAGTACTTC,TRBJ2-7,NA,TRBV20-1,NA
CASSYSVGQGHNEQFF,TGTGCCAGCAGTTACTCGGTGGGACAGGGACACAATGAGCAGTTCTTC,TRBJ2-1,TRBD1,TRBV6-6,NA
CASSQPSSSNEQFF,TGCGCCAGCAGCCAACCGTCCAGTTCCAATGAGCAGTTCTTC,TRBJ2-1,NA,TRBV4-3,NA
CASRRTGSYEQYF,TGTGCCAGCAGGCGGACCGGGTCCTACGAGCAGTACTTC,TRBJ2-7,NA,TRBV6-5,large
CASSPWGTGRLKTGELFF,TGTGCCAGCAGCCCATGGGGGACAGGGAGGCTTAAGACCGGGGAGCTGTTTTTT,TRBJ2-2,TRBD1,TRBV7-2,NA
CASSYYGLANEQFF,TGTGCCAGCAGTTACTATGGACTAGCGAATGAGCAGTTCTTC,TRBJ2-1,TRBD2,TRBV6-5,medium-sized
CASRAGTGENNYGYTF,TGCGCCAGCAGAGCCGGGACAGGGGAAAATAACTATGGCTACACCTTC,TRBJ1-2,TRBD1,TRBV10-2,NA
CASSFGGDQPQHF,TGCGCCAGCAGCTTTGGGGGCGATCAGCCCCAGCATTTT,TRBJ1-5,NA,TRBV5-1,NA
CASSRRGLEQYF,TGTGCCAGCAGCCGTCGGGGCCTCGAGCAGTACTTC,TRBJ2-7,NA,TRBV12-3/TRBV12-4,few
CASSLVTSPNEQYF,TGTGCCAGCAGCTTGGTCACTAGCCCCAACGAGCAGTACTTC,TRBJ2-7,NA,TRBV5-6,NA
CASSPDSNYGYTF,TGTGCCAGCAGCCCTGACAGCAACTATGGCTACACCTTC,TRBJ1-2,NA,TRBV7-2,large
CASSLGGYTDTQYF,TGTGCCAGCAGCTTGGGGGGTTACACAGATACGCAGTATTTT,TRBJ2-3,NA,TRBV7-7,few
CASTKSHVTGHLPYEQYF,TGTGCCAGCACTAAATCCCACGTCACGGGACACCTCCCCTACGAGCAGTACTTC,TRBJ2-7,NA,TRBV6-2/TRBV6-3,NA
CASSGDRQETQYF,TGTGCCAGTAGTGGGGACAGACAAGAGACCCAGTACTTC,TRBJ2-5,TRBD1,TRBV19,NA